Shown below are 5 T cell receptor beta chains from a single sample sequenced in a study of lymphopenia after photon versus proton radiotherapy. TCRdb's table, derived via immunoSEQ multiplex PCR, lists solely in-frame clones and lacks some. Here the sample spans about 25,000 clones, over 80% being singletons. This specimen was peripheral blood, taken from a patient treated with photon-based radiotherapy. The receptors stem from a woman aged 50 to 60 with pancreatic cancer.

The V call is TRBV29-1, the J call TRBJ2-5, with D uncertain. Between the trimmed V and J ends, which lost 6 bases and 2 bases, there was a span of 10 bases. There are 12 residues in the CDR3. Germline V gene sequence: CDR1 SQVTM, CDR2 ANQGSEA. CDR3 sequence: CSVLTGQETQYF. The CDR3 DNA reads TGCAGCGTCCTGACCGGACAAGAGACCCAGTACTTC. Using reference TRBV29-1 and TRBJ2-5 for the parts outside the CDR3, the full variable domain is SAVISQKPSRDICQRGTSLTIQCQVDSQVTMMFWYRQQPGQSLTLIATANQGSEATYESGFVIDKFPISRPNLTFSTLTVSNMSPEDSSIYLCSVLTGQETQYFGPGTRLLVL.

For this clone: The same CDR3 arises from other DNA sequences in this sample as well. The chain is built from TRBV7-8 and TRBJ2-7, with D possibly being TRBD2 (6 bases). The CDR3 runs 16 residues. The V gene's germline CDR1 is SGHVS and CDR2 FQNEAQ. Trimming cost V 5 bases and J 2 bases, with 19 bases left between them. In DNA, the CDR3 is TGTGCCAGCAGCCTCCTAGGAGGGCTGACGACCTACGAGCAGTACTTC. It is translated as CASSLLGGLTTYEQYF.

This chain links TRBV7-8 with TRBJ2-7; 10 bases agree with TRBD2. The CDR3 runs to 17 residues. Unmatched junction bases numbered 9, after V lost 4 bases and J lost 0 bases. The germline V gene has CDR1 SGHVS and CDR2 FQNEAQ. CDR3 residues: CASSSRLAGTPSYEQYF. The CDR3 bases are TGTGCCAGCAGCTCCCGACTAGCGGGTACCCCCTCCTACGAGCAGTACTTC.

This clone has more than one count but fewer than ten. The chain is built from TRBV9 and TRBJ1-1, with D perhaps matching TRBD1 (5 bases). Germline lookup yields CDR1 SGDLS and CDR2 YYNGEE. V shed 4 bases and J shed 6 bases, with 16 bases lying between them. The CDR3 totals 14 residues. The CDR3 sequence is CASSPRQFSSEAFF. The CDR3 nucleotides read TGTGCCAGCAGCCCGCGACAGTTCTCCTCTGAAGCTTTCTTT.

This chain uses TRBV27 with TRBJ2-1, with D perhaps TRBD2 (7 bases). V gave up 6 bases and J gave up 10 bases, with 28 bases separating them. CDR1 MNHEY and CDR2 SMNVEV come from the germline V gene (reference sequence). The CDR3 has 17 amino acids. In DNA, the CDR3 is TGTGCCAGCAGCACCTCCCAGGGGCGGGAGTACGTGGAGGAGCAGTTCTTC. Amino acid sequence: CASSTSQGREYVEEQFF.